This is a list of T cell receptor beta chains from one sample in a study of monozygotic twins with inflammatory bowel disease. After re-calling the 5' RACE reads, TCRdb lists one entry per CDR3 protein, DNA absent. Its table records roughly 330,000 distinct CDR3 sequences. The sequencing sample was made of blood. These receptor sequences come from a human donor with ulcerative colitis or Crohn's disease, or a healthy co-twin of an affected twin (not recorded which). Both conserved end residues are part of each CDR3.

TRBV2,TRBJ1-1,CASSRLDRTEAFF
TRBV7-2,TRBJ2-7,CASSSQGYEQYF
TRBV7-8,TRBJ1-6,CASSLGQVRNSPLHF
TRBV28,TRBJ1-2,CASTDGQGRNYGYTF
TRBV7-9,TRBJ2-4,CASSVTGPIAKNIQYF
TRBV5-4,TRBJ2-4,CASSGPAAKNIQYF
TRBV20-1,TRBJ2-3,CSAFNPGGPQTDTQYF
TRBV5-6,TRBJ1-6,CASSKLLGSLNSPLHF
TRBV30,TRBJ2-7,CAWSGGNFYEQYF
TRBV12-3/TRBV12-4,TRBJ2-7,CASRYRQSSYEQYF
TRBV5-1,TRBJ2-2,CASSLIASGGNTGELFF
TRBV6-2/TRBV6-3,TRBJ2-3,CASSYSWGGDTQYF
TRBV29-1,TRBJ2-1,CSATGTNNNEQFF
TRBV5-1,TRBJ2-3,CASSTGGQSTDTQYF